The sequence of this TCR beta chain was determined in a study of T cells in Graves' hyperthyroidism and ophthalmopathy. Amplification of TCR beta CDR3 regions was performed using RNA transcripts as template. With the HTBI primer set, the TCR CDR3 went through a first round of RT-PCR. TCRdb recomputed calls from the multiplex PCR reads with MiXCR, one row per CDR3 protein. The table includes under 200,000 distinct CDR3 sequences, 8% to 9.5% detected once. This CDR3 is 17 amino acids long. After removal of 1 base from V and 2 bases from J, the junction contained 8 bases not matched to a gene. Germline V gives CDR1 SGHDN, CDR2 FVKESK. Lactation, pregnancy, other autoimmune disease or uncontrolled infection excluded patients.

This sequence was found in a woman between 18 and 29 years old with Graves' hyperthyroidism that later progressed to Graves' ophthalmopathy. Sequencing used blood. The chain uses TRBV14 and TRBJ2-5; TRBD2 agrees at 9 bases. The CDR3 region is CASSQVAGLAGQETQYF. CDR3 sequence (DNA): TGTGCCAGCAGCCAAGTCGCGGGTCTAGCGGGGCAAGAGACCCAGTACTTC.